The clone carrying this T cell receptor beta chain has at least ten counts. Its antigen is unidentified. The data stem from a study of Graves' ophthalmopathy and Graves' hyperthyroidism. Amplification of the TCR beta CDR3 regions used RNA transcripts (as template). The first round was an RT-PCR with HTBI primers, and the second round was a multiplex PCR. MiXCR, run by TCRdb on the multiplex PCR reads, gives a single entry per CDR3 protein. The table includes fewer than 650,000 distinct CDR3 sequences, over 20% detected once. Study-wide results and caveats: The model predicted ophthalmopathy progression with 60% to 71% sensitivity and approximately 72% specificity. The authors also found most expanded thyroid clonotypes above 0.001 frequency in blood.

Per the germline V gene, CDR1 is SGHRS and CDR2 is YFSETQ. This CDR3 comprises 15 residues. V was clipped by 4 bases and J by 3 bases; unmatched bases: 5. The chain has TRBV5-1 and TRBJ2-2; TRBD2 matches at 8 bases. The TCR comes from a woman between 18 and 30 years old with stable Graves' hyperthyroidism. Some clones in this sample may be carry-over from other donors' samples. Input material: peripheral blood. The CDR3 protein is CASSRLASDTGELFF. The CDR3 bases are TGCGCCAGCAGCCGACTAGCGAGTGACACCGGGGAGCTGTTTTTT.